The T cell receptor (beta chain) under discussion was sequenced for a study of T cell repertoires in cytomegalovirus infection. Overall study: In the study, CMV epitopes included recently identified HLA-C-restricted and well-studied HLA-B-restricted ones. Indications came from public TCR beta signatures; they pointed to CMV infection and to a matching HLA type. The study, taken as a whole, reports: Clonotype analysis showed dominance of the ex vivo response by HLA-C-restricted CMV-specific TCR beta clonotypes.

Germline V gene sequence: CDR1 SGHVT, CDR2 SQSDAQ. Trimming cost V 2 bases and J 3 bases; bases outside gene matches: 2. The CDR3 extends over 14 amino acids. About this clonotype: Its antigen remains unidentified.

Each CDR3 protein is one row after TCRdb ran MiXCR on the reads. The table records some 500,000 distinct CDR3 sequences, 40% of them present only once. This chain uses TRBV7-4 with TRBJ1-2; 8 bases align to TRBD1. The source is a human donor in good health (CMV status not recorded). Some clones in this sample may be carry-over from other donors' samples. The sequenced sample was cultured PBMCs, obtained from culture after CMV antigen stimulation. CDR3 amino acids: CASSLRDRHYGYTF. The CDR3 DNA reads as TGTGCCAGCAGCTTAAGGGACAGGCACTATGGCTACACCTTC.